This T cell receptor beta chain was recorded in a study of CD8 T cells in ankylosing spondylitis. Quantitative molecular-barcoded 5'-RACE generated the TCR beta libraries. MiXCR, run by TCRdb on the 5' RACE reads, gives a single entry per CDR3 protein. This sample carries about 700,000 distinct CDR3 sequences, around 20% of them seen once, and the ten largest clones take approximately 18%. Trimming cost V 5 bases and J 6 bases, with 14 bases left between them. The V gene's germline CDR1 is SQVTM and CDR2 ANQGSEA. CDR3 length: 12 residues. Whole-study results and caveats: Apparently characteristic of ankylosing spondylitis blood was a TCR beta motif (under ten highly homologous variants). According to the report, clones linked to the disease were significantly enriched in matched synovial fluid samples taken from ankylosing spondylitis patients. Prior work had noted some motif variants in reactive arthritis blood and synovial fluid. Disease-associated clonotypes exhibited CD8+ identity and were relatively infrequent in peripheral blood.

Note on this clonotype: Its specificity is unknown.

The sample comprised blood, either unsorted or a sorted T cell fraction (not recorded which). The chain joins TRBV29-1 to TRBJ2-7; no reliable D call. This clonotype was obtained from a male donor with ankylosing spondylitis. The CDR3 nucleotides read TGCAGCGTTCCCACTCCCGGTGGCGAGCAGTACTTC. Translating it yields CSVPTPGGEQYF.